The clone carrying this T cell receptor (beta chain) occurred many times. Its antigen is undetermined. Trimming took 3 bases from V and 6 from J, leaving 12 bases between them. The CDR3 has 14 amino acids. Germline V gene sequence: CDR1 MGHDK, CDR2 SYGVNS. This record belongs to a study of neurological immune-mediated disorders. Time point defined: longitudinal time-point 2. Overall study findings and caveats: Multiple sclerosis was found to have the least TCR clonal expansion, below healthy controls, and HTLV-1-associated myelopathy the most. Sharing of CDR3 amino acid sequences among expanded clones across subjects was absent, suggesting private repertoires in all groups.

The cDNA was produced through 5'RACE with 10-nucleotide random UMIs. TCRdb reprocessed the 5' RACE reads via MiXCR and lists one record per CDR3 protein. The data show 50,000 or so distinct CDR3 sequences, around 13% seen once. V gene TRBV25-1 combines with J gene TRBJ1-5; D may be TRBD1 (6 bases). The sequenced sample consisted of PBMCs. The receptor was derived from a male donor with HTLV-1-associated myelopathy (HAM/TSP). Written as DNA, the CDR3 is TGTGCCAGCAGTGAGGTGGGGGCGGGTCAGCCCCAGCATTTT. Amino acid sequence: CASSEVGAGQPQHF.